The 27 T cell receptor beta chains in this list originate from one sample, sequenced in a study of radiotherapy plus CTLA-4 blockade in lung cancer. The repertoire was sequenced with immunoSEQ multiplex PCR; TCRdb's copy has only in-frame clones and lacks some. The table records 60,000 or so clones, around 80% of them present only once. The source material was peripheral blood, sampled from a patient treated with radiotherapy plus ipilimumab. The origin of the receptors is a human donor with non-small cell lung cancer who had a partial response to radiotherapy plus ipilimumab.

The chain carries TRBV6-5 and TRBJ2-7; TRBD1 matches 12 bases. After removal of 6 bases from V and 6 bases from J, the junction contained 9 bases not matched to a gene. This CDR3 contains 15 residues. CDR1 and CDR2 from the germline V gene are MNHEY and SVGAGI. For the CDR3, the DNA is TGTGCCAGCAGCCCTCCGGGACAGGGGGCTGGCGAGCAGTACTTC. Protein product: CASSPPGQGAGEQYF.

This clone appeared once. The genes are TRBV7-7 and TRBJ1-2; 7 positions agree with TRBD1. CDR1 and CDR2 from the germline V gene are SSHAT and FNYEAQ (reference sequence). V shed 6 bases, J shed 4 bases, and the junction held 8 bases outside the gene matches. This CDR3 contains 14 residues. Here the CDR3 reads CASSSPGQFYGYTF. The CDR3 DNA reads TGTGCCAGCAGTTCCCCGGGACAGTTCTATGGCTACACCTTC.

Notes on this clone: At one of its ends the junction is not consistent with the germline gene, which may arise from a read error. The rearrangement links TRBV28 to TRBJ2-1; 9 bases are shared with TRBD2. The CDR3 runs 15 residues. Germline V CDR1 and CDR2: MDHEN, SYDVKM. In DNA, the CDR3 is TGTGCCAGCAGGGGCGGGGGGGTATCCTCCAATGAGCAGTTCTTC. Translating gives CASRGGGVSSNEQFF. The full variable domain, completed using reference TRBV28 and TRBJ2-1, is DVKVTQSSRYLVKRTGEKVFLECVQDMDHENMFWYRQDPGLGLRLIYFSYDVKMKEKGDIPEGYSVSREKKERFSLILESASTNQTSMYLCASRGGGVSSNEQFFGPGTRLTVL.

This sequence joins TRBV2 and TRBJ2-2; TRBD2 is a possible D gene (6 bases). With 2 bases removed from V and 7 bases from J, the gap between germline ends came to 14 bases. The CDR3 consists of 15 residues. Germline V gene data show CDR1 as SNHLY and CDR2 as FYNNEI. This chain's CDR3 is CASSETAGTGGELFF. DNA of the CDR3: TGTGCCAGCAGTGAAACGGCGGGGACGGGCGGGGAGCTGTTTTTT.

CDR3 region: CASSLGGQGVTEAFF. The CDR3 bases are TGTGCCAGCAGCTTAGGGGGACAGGGGGTAACTGAAGCTTTCTTT. V is TRBV13 and J is TRBJ1-1, with 11 bases matching TRBD1. In germline, CDR1 is PRHDT, CDR2 FYEKMQ (reference sequence). The CDR3 covers 15 residues. V shed 0 bases, J shed 5 bases, and the junction held 2 bases outside the gene matches.

The V gene is TRBV19, the J gene TRBJ1-2, with TRBD1 matching 9 bases. Per germline, CDR1 LNHDA and CDR2 SQIVND (reference sequence). This CDR3 has 18 amino acids. V lost 3 bases, J lost 0 bases, and 11 bases stayed unmatched. The CDR3 DNA reads as TGTGCCAGTAGTATTGGGGACAGGGTCTCCTCCCCTAACTATGGCTACACCTTC. Amino acids: CASSIGDRVSSPNYGYTF.

The chain uses TRBV5-5 and TRBJ2-7, with 8 bases identical to TRBD1. CDR3 length equals 14 residues. V shed 4 bases and J 2 bases; nucleotides not matched to a gene: 5. Germline values: CDR1 SGHKS, CDR2 YYEKEE (reference sequence). CDR3 region: CASSLIQGAYEQYF. Here the CDR3 DNA reads TGTGCCAGCAGCCTCATACAGGGGGCCTACGAGCAGTACTTC.

The chain uses TRBV7-2 and TRBJ2-2, with a weak D call TRBD1 (7 bases). The germline CDR1 and CDR2 sequences are SGHTA and FQGNSA. V lost 2 bases, J lost 6 bases, and 13 bases lay in between. The length of the CDR3 is 15 residues. The CDR3 coding sequence is TGTGCCAGCAGCTTATATCAGGGGGGACCCGGGGAGCTGTTTTTT. This encodes CASSLYQGGPGELFF.

V and J are TRBV6-5 and TRBJ1-2, with a possible D match to TRBD1 (6 bases). CDR1 is MNHEY, CDR2 SVGAGI, per germline. Trimming pared 6 bases from V and 6 bases from J, leaving 14 bases between. This CDR3 is built from 13 residues. Written as DNA, the CDR3 is TGTGCCAGCAGGAAACAGGGTTTGGATGGCTACACCTTC. Protein: CASRKQGLDGYTF.

V and J are TRBV4-2 and TRBJ2-3, with 11 bases that match TRBD2. The V and J ends lost 2 bases and 2 bases, in that order; junction bases with no gene match: 3. The CDR3 has 16 residues. Germline-derived CDR1 and CDR2 are LGHNA and YNFKEQ. The CDR3 spells CASSQTSGGVTDTQYF. The CDR3 DNA reads as TGTGCCAGCAGCCAAACTAGCGGGGGTGTCACAGATACGCAGTATTTT.

The gene calls are TRBV25-1 and TRBJ1-2, with no clear D. CDR1 and CDR2 (germline): MGHDK, SYGVNS. The CDR3 covers 12 residues. V lost 8 bases and J lost 4, with 11 bases in between. The chain's CDR3 is CASGEGTYGYTF. The CDR3 DNA sequence: TGTGCCAGCGGGGAGGGTACCTATGGCTACACCTTC.

This clone occurred a few times. The chain combines TRBV7-2 with TRBJ1-1; the D gene is possibly TRBD1 (6 bases). CDR1 and CDR2 from the germline V gene are SGHTA and FQGNSA. The V end was cut by 3 bases, the J end by 5 bases, with 16 bases between. This CDR3 has 15 amino acids. The CDR3 DNA reads as TGTGCCAGCAGCTTTTCCAAAACAGGGCGGACTGAAGCTTTCTTT. It translates to CASSFSKTGRTEAFF.

This clone was seen a handful of times. V usage is TRBV5-4 and J usage is TRBJ2-7, with a weak D call TRBD1 (6 bases). The V end was cut by 4 bases, the J end by 5 bases, with 16 bases between. The CDR3 has 14 amino acids. Per the germline V gene, CDR1 is SGHNT and CDR2 is YYREEE (reference sequence). This chain's CDR3 is CASSRGTGIHEQYF. CDR3 nucleotide sequence: TGTGCCAGCAGCCGAGGAACAGGGATCCACGAGCAGTACTTC.

This clone appeared a few times. V is TRBV13 and J is TRBJ2-7, with TRBD1 identical over 8 bases. Trimming removed 6 bases from V and 6 bases from J; junction bases left unmatched: 4. The CDR3 extends over 12 amino acids. Germline V gives CDR1 PRHDT, CDR2 FYEKMQ (reference sequence). CDR3 DNA: TGTGCCAGCAGGTTTCAGGGGGCCGAGCAGTACTTC. Its protein is CASRFQGAEQYF.

The genes are TRBV6-4 and TRBJ2-2, with 11 bases identical to TRBD2. J lost 0 bases, V lost 5 bases, and 11 bases had no gene match. There are 19 residues in the CDR3. Germline lookup yields CDR1 MRHNA and CDR2 SNTAGT. The CDR3 region is CASSPVAGGRFANTGELFF. The CDR3 nucleotides read TGTGCCAGCAGTCCCGTAGCGGGGGGGCGTTTCGCGAACACCGGGGAGCTGTTTTTT.

This chain uses TRBV7-5 with TRBJ1-6. TRBV7-5 constitutes a pseudogene. This CDR3 comprises 14 residues. The CDR3 loop is CVRSLGLKDPLLHF. For the CDR3, the DNA is TGTGTCAGAAGCTTAGGACTAAAAGATCCTCTCCTCCACTTT.

The gene calls are TRBV4-2 and TRBJ2-2; TRBD1 aligns across 7 bases. The length of the CDR3 is 15 residues. Trimming took 0 bases from V and 4 from J; bases not matched to a gene: 2. Germline CDR1 LGHNA, CDR2 YNFKEQ. CDR3 nucleotide sequence: TGTGCCAGCAGCCAAGATAGGGGGCCCACCGGGGAGCTGTTTTTT. Translating it yields CASSQDRGPTGELFF.

The chain uses TRBV6-5 and TRBJ1-5; TRBD1 agrees at 10 bases. V lost 6 bases to trimming and J lost 2 bases; unmatched junction nucleotides: 4. The length of the CDR3 is 15 residues. CDR1 MNHEY and CDR2 SVGAGI come from the germline V gene. CDR3 nucleotide sequence: TGTGCCAGCAGCCCCGGGACAGGGGGCAATCAGCCCCAGCATTTT. Translated: CASSPGTGGNQPQHF.

The rearrangement uses TRBV5-1 and TRBJ1-2; 8 bases are a match to TRBD1. The CDR3 sequence is 13 residues long. Trimming at V came to 0 bases and at J to 6 bases, leaving 1 base not matched to a gene. Looked up from germline, CDR1 is SGHRS and CDR2 is YFSETQ. The CDR3 region is CASSLGQGNGYTF. As DNA, the CDR3 is TGCGCCAGCAGCTTGGGACAGGGGAATGGCTACACCTTC.

The rearrangement uses TRBV5-4 and TRBJ2-7, with 9 bases that match TRBD2. The ends lost 0 bases at V and 4 bases at J; junction bases unmatched: 8. The CDR3 contains 16 residues. Germline CDR1 SGHNT, CDR2 YYREEE (reference sequence). CDR3 sequence (DNA): TGTGCCAGCAGCTTGGATCTAGCGGGGAAAATATACGAGCAGTACTTC. Protein sequence: CASSLDLAGKIYEQYF.

This clone is a singleton in its sample. The V call is TRBV6-1, the J call TRBJ2-7, with 7 bases matching TRBD1. The CDR3 covers 15 residues. J lost 3 bases, V lost 1 base, and 6 bases had no gene match. Looked up from germline, CDR1 is MNHNS and CDR2 is SASEGT. CDR3: CASSEVGGGVYEQYF. CDR3 coding DNA: TGTGCCAGCAGTGAAGTAGGGGGCGGAGTCTACGAGCAGTACTTC.

V usage is TRBV5-1 and J usage is TRBJ1-1; D perhaps matches TRBD1 (5 bases). Germline V gene sequence: CDR1 SGHRS, CDR2 YFSETQ. The CDR3 covers 13 residues. With 2 bases removed from V and 6 bases from J, the gap between germline ends came to 11 bases. The CDR3 is CASSFGGVAEAFF. The DNA of the CDR3 is TGCGCCAGCAGCTTCGGGGGGGTAGCTGAAGCTTTCTTT. Filled out from reference TRBV5-1 and TRBJ1-1, the complete variable domain reads KAGVTQTPRYLIKTRGQQVTLSCSPISGHRSVSWYQQTPGQGLQFLFEYFSETQRNKGNFPGRFSGRQFSNSRSEMNVSTLELGDSALYLCASSFGGVAEAFFGQGTRLTVV.

The V call is TRBV18, the J call TRBJ1-4, with a weak D call TRBD1 (6 bases). This CDR3 has 13 residues. The ends were cut back, 2 bases at V and 6 bases at J, with 7 bases in the middle. CDR1 and CDR2 (germline): KGHSH, LQKENI. DNA for the CDR3: TGTGCCAGCTCACCAAGGACAGATGAAAAACTGTTTTTT. Its translation is CASSPRTDEKLFF. Based on the CDR3 plus reference TRBV18 and TRBJ1-4, the full variable domain is NAGVMQNPRHLVRRRGQEARLRCSPMKGHSHVYWYRQLPEEGLKFMVYLQKENIIDESGMPKERFSAEFPKEGPSILRIQQVVRGDSAAYFCASSPRTDEKLFFGSGTQLSVL.

This chain joins TRBV2 and TRBJ2-3; 9 bases fit TRBD1. J was trimmed by 5 bases and V by 4 bases; bases with no gene match: 7. The CDR3 consists of 15 residues. The germline V gene encodes CDR1 SNHLY and CDR2 FYNNEI. CDR3 sequence: CASSGGTGKGDTQYF. The CDR3 DNA sequence: TGTGCCAGCAGTGGTGGGACAGGGAAAGGAGATACGCAGTATTTT.

CDR3 loop: CASSLQGQDTQYF. The CDR3 nucleotides read TGTGCCAGCAGCTTACAGGGTCAAGATACGCAGTATTTT. V and J are TRBV11-3 and TRBJ2-3, with TRBD1 as a possible D gene (5 bases). The length of the CDR3 is 13 residues. Germline V CDR1 and CDR2: SGHNT, YENEEA. V shed 2 bases and J shed 5 bases, with 8 bases lying between them.

The chain employs TRBV7-9 and TRBJ1-1, with D unresolved. Trimming took off 7 bases at V and 6 bases at J, with 9 bases between the two ends. The CDR3 extends over 11 amino acids. CDR1 and CDR2 (germline): SEHNR, FQNEAQ (reference sequence). This chain's CDR3 is CASTIRAEAFF. The CDR3 coding sequence is TGTGCCAGCACCATACGGGCTGAAGCTTTCTTT.

This clone occurred once. The rearrangement joins TRBV5-1 to TRBJ2-3, with D perhaps TRBD1 (5 bases). Looked up from germline, CDR1 is SGHRS and CDR2 is YFSETQ. The CDR3 sequence is 14 residues long. Trimming removed 0 bases at V and 6 bases at J, with 11 bases between. For the CDR3, the DNA is TGCGCCAGCAGCTTGGGACAGATTGACGATACGCAGTATTTT. Amino acids: CASSLGQIDDTQYF.